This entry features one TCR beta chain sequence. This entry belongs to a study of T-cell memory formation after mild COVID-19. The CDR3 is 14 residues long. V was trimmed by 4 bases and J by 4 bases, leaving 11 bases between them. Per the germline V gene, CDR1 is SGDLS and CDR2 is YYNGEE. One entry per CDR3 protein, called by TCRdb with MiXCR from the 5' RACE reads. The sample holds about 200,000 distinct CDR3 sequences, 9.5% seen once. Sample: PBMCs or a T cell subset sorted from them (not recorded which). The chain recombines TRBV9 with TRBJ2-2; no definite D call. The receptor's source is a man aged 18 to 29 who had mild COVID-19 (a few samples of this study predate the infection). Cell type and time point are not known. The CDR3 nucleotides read TGTGCCAGCAGCCCCCAACTTGTCACCGGGGAGCTGTTTTTT. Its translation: CASSPQLVTGELFF.